This T cell receptor beta chain appears in the sequencing data of a study of cytomegalovirus exposure and HLA in healthy donors. The study, taken as a whole, reports: According to reports, the classifier identified cytomegalovirus status with high specificity and sensitivity. In vitro work confirmed that a few CMV-associated chains recognize CMV antigens. In an earlier analysis, in 620 or so donors, most V segments appeared productive either ~90% or ~30% of the time.

This PCR relied on a set of 60 Vbeta primers and 13 Jbeta primers. Measured with immunoSEQ multiplex PCR; TCRdb has only the in-frame clones, and not every one. The repertoire has 100,000 or so clones, under 80% of them found once; the top ten carry 7.5% to 10%. Comments on this clone: Its target is not known.

The specimen sequenced was PBMCs. This TCR was recovered from a middle-aged woman in good health and CMV-seropositive.

The CDR3 sequence: CPRIPGFPYNEQFF. The DNA of the CDR3 is TGTCCTCGGATCCCAGGGTTCCCCTACAATGAGCAGTTCTTC. The V call is TRBV6-1, the J call TRBJ2-1, with D possibly TRBD1 on 5 matching bases. Germline CDR1 and CDR2: MNHNS and SASEGT. This CDR3 is built from 14 residues.